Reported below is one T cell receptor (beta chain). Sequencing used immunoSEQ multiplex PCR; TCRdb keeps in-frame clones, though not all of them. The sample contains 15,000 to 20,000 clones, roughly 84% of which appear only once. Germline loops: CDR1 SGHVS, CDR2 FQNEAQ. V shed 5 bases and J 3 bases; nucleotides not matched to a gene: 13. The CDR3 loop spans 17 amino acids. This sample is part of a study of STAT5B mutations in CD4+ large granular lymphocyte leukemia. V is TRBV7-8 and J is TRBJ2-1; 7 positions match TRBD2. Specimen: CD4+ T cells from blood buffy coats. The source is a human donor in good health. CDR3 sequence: CASSPPWGAGNYNEQFF. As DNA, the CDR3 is TGTGCCAGCAGCCCCCCCTGGGGAGCGGGAAACTACAATGAGCAGTTCTTC. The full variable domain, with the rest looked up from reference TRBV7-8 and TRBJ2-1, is GAGVSQSPRYKVAKRGQDVALRCDPISGHVSLFWYQQALGQGPEFLTYFQNEAQLDKSGLPSDRFFAERPEGSVSTLKIQRTQQEDSAVYLCASSPPWGAGNYNEQFFGPGTRLTVL.